A single sample gave rise to the 13 T cell receptor beta chains below, sequenced in a study of shared clonotypes between healthy human individuals (dated by TCRdb to between 2020 and 2021). The library was built by means of the immunoSEQ multiplex PCR assay. Entries here come from immuneACCESS through TCRdb and include only in-frame sequences with V and J called. Some clones fail to appear in such tables; in the studies checked, an unresolved V gene covers under half of the shortfall, and the cause of the remainder is unknown. A total of a few hundred thousand clones appear in this sample, just over 75% of them only once. The leading ten clones occupy around 12% of the sample. The sequencing sample was made of PBMCs. Every receptor here comes from a woman between 40 and 50 years old in good health. Some clones in this sample may be carry-over from other donors' samples.

This chain uses TRBV5-8 with TRBJ2-1; D is possibly TRBD2 (6 bases). Germline loops: CDR1 SGHTS, CDR2 YDEGEE. The V end was cut by 2 bases, the J end by 4 bases, with 10 bases between. The CDR3 consists of 14 residues. CDR3 in DNA: TGTGCCAGCAGCTTTGGGCTAGCGTACAATGAGCAGTTCTTC. Its protein product is CASSFGLAYNEQFF.

The chain has TRBV15 and TRBJ2-3; D is unresolved. Per the germline V gene, CDR1 is LNHNV and CDR2 is YYDKDF (reference sequence). This CDR3 comprises 16 residues. V was pared by 3 bases and J by 0 bases, with 13 bases between. In nucleotides, the CDR3 is TGTGCCACCAGCAGGACCTTGGTGGGAAGCACAGATACGCAGTATTTT. Protein sequence: CATSRTLVGSTDTQYF.

The chain uses TRBV5-1 and TRBJ1-1; no reliable D call. This CDR3 is 13 amino acids long. The V gene's germline CDR1 is SGHRS and CDR2 YFSETQ. V was cut by 4 bases and J by 4 bases, with 11 bases left in between. The CDR3 reads CASSHGDGTEAFF. The CDR3 nucleotides are TGCGCCAGCAGCCACGGAGACGGCACTGAAGCTTTCTTT.

The chain employs TRBV11-2 and TRBJ1-2; 10 bases agree with TRBD1. The V gene end was trimmed by 5 bases and the J gene end by 7 bases; junction bases not matched to a gene: 7. The germline V gene encodes CDR1 SGHAT and CDR2 FQNNGV. The CDR3 is made up of 14 amino acids. The CDR3 reads CASSPTGQGGGYTF. CDR3 coding DNA: TGTGCCAGCAGCCCCACCGGACAGGGGGGTGGCTACACCTTC. Together with reference TRBV11-2 and TRBJ1-2, the CDR3 gives the full variable domain: EAGVAQSPRYKIIEKRQSVAFWCNPISGHATLYWYQQILGQGPKLLIQFQNNGVVDDSQLPKDRFSAERLKGVDSTLKIQPAKLEDSAVYLCASSPTGQGGGYTFGSGTRLTVV.

The chain is built from TRBV6-1 and TRBJ1-3, with a tentative D call TRBD1 (5 bases). The CDR3 extends over 16 amino acids. Germline V gives CDR1 MNHNS, CDR2 SASEGT. V was pared by 2 bases and J by 0 bases, with 11 bases between. Written as DNA, the CDR3 is TGTGCCAGCAGTGAATGGGGGATAACCTCTGGAAACACCATATATTTT. Its protein is CASSEWGITSGNTIYF.

This chain uses TRBV13 with TRBJ1-3; D remains unclear. Germline-derived CDR1 and CDR2 are PRHDT and FYEKMQ (reference sequence). This CDR3 contains 15 residues. With 4 bases removed from V and 3 bases from J, the gap between germline ends came to 13 bases. CDR3 sequence (DNA): TGTGCCAGCAGCTCTACTCCCCGGGGTGGAAACACCATATATTTT. Translating gives CASSSTPRGGNTIYF.

Points on this clone: This sample also contains other DNA sequences that code for the same CDR3. V usage is TRBV5-1 and J usage is TRBJ1-1, with D perhaps matching TRBD1 (6 bases). The CDR3 has 14 amino acids. V lost 0 bases and J lost 1, with 7 bases in between. Germline lookup yields CDR1 SGHRS and CDR2 YFSETQ. CDR3 coding DNA: TGCGCCAGCAGCTTGGGGGGGCAGAACACTGAAGCTTTCTTT. Encoded protein: CASSLGGQNTEAFF.

The V gene is TRBV4-1, the J gene TRBJ2-2, with D unresolved. Trimming pared 0 bases from V and 0 bases from J, leaving 23 bases between. Per germline, CDR1 MGHRA and CDR2 YSYEKL. This CDR3 is built from 21 residues. The DNA of the CDR3 is TGCGCCAGCAGCCAAGATCCTAACCTGGCCGTAGCACTTTCGAACACCGGGGAGCTGTTTTTT. Its protein product is CASSQDPNLAVALSNTGELFF.

The V gene is TRBV7-8, the J gene TRBJ2-6; 9 bases map to TRBD1. Germline lookup yields CDR1 SGHVS and CDR2 FQNEAQ. The ends lost 7 bases at V and 4 bases at J; junction bases unmatched: 8. This CDR3 has 16 residues. For the CDR3, the DNA is TGTGCCAGCAAGTGGGACAGGGTGGCAGGGGCCAACGTCCTGACTTTC. Its translation: CASKWDRVAGANVLTF. The full variable domain, its missing parts supplied by reference TRBV7-8 and TRBJ2-6, is GAGVSQSPRYKVAKRGQDVALRCDPISGHVSLFWYQQALGQGPEFLTYFQNEAQLDKSGLPSDRFFAERPEGSVSTLKIQRTQQEDSAVYLCASKWDRVAGANVLTFGAGSRLTVL.

The V call is TRBV7-6, the J call TRBJ2-3; D is perhaps TRBD2 (6 bases). This CDR3 contains 15 residues. Trimming removed 5 bases at V and 2 bases at J, with 14 bases between. CDR1 and CDR2 from the germline V gene are SGHVS and FNYEAQ. CDR3 DNA: TGTGCCAGCAGCCGAGCCCGGGGGATCACAGATACGCAGTATTTT. Its protein product is CASSRARGITDTQYF.

Comments on this clone: This clone may be a read error of a much larger clone one base away. This rearrangement joins TRBV25-1 to TRBJ1-1, with unresolved D. This CDR3 region has 13 residues. Germline assignment: CDR1 MGHDK and CDR2 SYGVNS. In nucleotides, the CDR3 is TGTGCCGGCAGTAGGGCGGGGAGCGCTGAAGCTTTCTTT. This gives the protein CAGSRAGSAEAFF.

This clone has just one count. The CDR3 spells CASSPTSDDGEQFF. The DNA of the CDR3 is TGTGCCAGCAGTCCAACTAGCGACGACGGGGAGCAGTTCTTC. V is TRBV6-6 and J is TRBJ2-1; 7 bases align to TRBD2. CDR1 and CDR2 (germline): MNHNY, SVGAGI (reference sequence). The CDR3 is made up of 14 amino acids. The ends lost 5 bases at V and 10 bases at J; junction bases unmatched: 11.

CDR3 bases: TGTGCCAGCAGTCCCTCCCCAGGGGGGAATCAGCCCCAGCATTTT. Its protein is CASSPSPGGNQPQHF. The V gene is TRBV28, the J gene TRBJ1-5; 7 positions match TRBD1. Losses at the gene ends were 5 bases for V and 4 bases for J; bases not matched to a gene: 8. CDR1 and CDR2 from the germline V gene are MDHEN and SYDVKM. The CDR3 contains 15 residues.